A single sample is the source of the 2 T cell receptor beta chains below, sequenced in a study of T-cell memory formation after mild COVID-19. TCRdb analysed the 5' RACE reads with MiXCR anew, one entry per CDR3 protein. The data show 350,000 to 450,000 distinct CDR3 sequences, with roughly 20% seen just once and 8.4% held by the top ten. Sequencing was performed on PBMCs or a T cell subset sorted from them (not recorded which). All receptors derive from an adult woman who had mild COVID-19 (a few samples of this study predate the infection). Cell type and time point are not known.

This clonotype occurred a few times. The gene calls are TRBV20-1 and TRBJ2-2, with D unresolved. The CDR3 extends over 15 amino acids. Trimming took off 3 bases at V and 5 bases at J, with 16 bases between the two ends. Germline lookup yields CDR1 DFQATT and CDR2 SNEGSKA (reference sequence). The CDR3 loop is CSARTEGQVTGELFF. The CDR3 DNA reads TGCAGTGCTAGGACCGAAGGGCAAGTTACCGGGGAGCTGTTTTTT.

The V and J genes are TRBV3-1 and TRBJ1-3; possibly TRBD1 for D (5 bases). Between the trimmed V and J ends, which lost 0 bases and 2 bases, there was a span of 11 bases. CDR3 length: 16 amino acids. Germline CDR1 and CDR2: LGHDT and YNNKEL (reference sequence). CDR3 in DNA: TGTGCCAGCAGCCAAGATTGGGGGTCAGCTGGAAACACCATATATTTT. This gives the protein CASSQDWGSAGNTIYF. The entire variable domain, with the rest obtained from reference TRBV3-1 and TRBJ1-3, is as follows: DTAVSQTPKYLVTQMGNDKSIKCEQNLGHDTMYWYKQDSKKFLKIMFSYNNKELIINETVPNRFSPKSPDKAHLNLHINSLELGDSAVYFCASSQDWGSAGNTIYFGEGSWLTVV.